This TCR beta chain stems from a study of blood T cell repertoires in COVID-19. About the study: Specimens from acute and convalescent COVID-19 originated in the United States, Italy and Spain. Sample material is recorded as cDNA or gDNA derived from T cells, B-cell-depleted T cells, or PBMCs.

The Seattle patients joined while their infection was active and were tracked longitudinally afterward. Per the authors' pipeline: Researchers report that nucleated cell counts were estimated from reference gene primer amplification. Assay used: immunoSEQ multiplex PCR; TCRdb lists only in-frame clones, some missing. V and J calls and clone size are as listed in that table; D and trimming were resolved from the DNA. The table shows 150,000 to 200,000 clones, with more than 75% occurring only once. V was clipped by 1 base and J by 1 base, with 7 bases between them. This CDR3 region has 14 residues. Germline-derived CDR1 and CDR2 are SGHTA and FQGNSA.

The receptor's source is a woman aged 60-75 years with COVID-19, enrolled during active disease. Sample: peripheral blood. The chain recombines TRBV7-2 with TRBJ2-5; possible D gene TRBD1, 6 bases. CDR3 residues: CASSLGRGQETQYF. The CDR3 nucleotides are TGTGCCAGCAGCTTAGGCAGGGGCCAAGAGACCCAGTACTTC.